This TCR beta chain was captured in a study of CD8+ T cells in alopecia areata. Overall study: Affected scalp percentage set treated patients' severity scores. Overall study findings and caveats: Greater clonality was observed in lesional scalp samples, especially alopecia totalis/universalis, versus normal scalp. Scalp samples also contribute reads from the resident alphabeta T cells found in normal skin.

Concerning this clone itself: Its antigen is as yet unknown.

RNA was isolated and reverse transcribed to cDNA, the sequencing template. Method: immunoSEQ multiplex PCR; TCRdb's copy keeps in-frame clones and lacks some. The data hold around 120,000 clones, with 58% observed a single time. Indicated treatment: oral pan-JAK inhibitor, 5-10 mg twice daily. Isolation of CD4+ and CD8+ T cells from PBMCs was achieved by sorting. CDR1 and CDR2 (germline): MGHRA, YSYEKL. The CDR3 covers 16 residues. Trimming stripped 1 base from V and 0 bases from J, with 11 bases between. The receptor was isolated from a human donor with alopecia areata. Source: CD8+ T cells sorted from blood, taken at week 4, from a patient treated with tofacitinib. The gene calls are TRBV4-1 and TRBJ2-3; D is ambiguous. CDR3 bases: TGCGCCAGCAGCCAAGTTGTAGGACGCAGCACAGATACGCAGTATTTT. Translation: CASSQVVGRSTDTQYF.